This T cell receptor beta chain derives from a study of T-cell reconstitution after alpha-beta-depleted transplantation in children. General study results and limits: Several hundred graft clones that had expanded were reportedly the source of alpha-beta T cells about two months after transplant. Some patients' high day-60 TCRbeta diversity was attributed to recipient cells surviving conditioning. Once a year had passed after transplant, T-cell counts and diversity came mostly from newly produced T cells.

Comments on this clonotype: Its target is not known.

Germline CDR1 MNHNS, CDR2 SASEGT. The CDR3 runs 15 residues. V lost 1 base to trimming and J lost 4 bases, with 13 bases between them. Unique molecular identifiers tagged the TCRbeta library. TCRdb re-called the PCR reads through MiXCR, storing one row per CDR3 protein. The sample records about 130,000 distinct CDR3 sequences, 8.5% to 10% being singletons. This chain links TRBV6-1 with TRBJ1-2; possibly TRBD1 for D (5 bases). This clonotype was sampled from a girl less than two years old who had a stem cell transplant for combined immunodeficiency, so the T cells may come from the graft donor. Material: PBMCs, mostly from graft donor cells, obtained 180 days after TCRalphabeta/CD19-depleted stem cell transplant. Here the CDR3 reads CASSEGGNPIYGYTF. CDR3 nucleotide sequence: TGTGCCAGCAGTGAAGGGGGGAATCCGATCTATGGCTACACCTTC.